This T cell receptor beta chain is drawn from a study of cytomegalovirus exposure and HLA in healthy donors. Regarding the study as a whole: Accounts indicate the classifier identified cytomegalovirus status with strong specificity and sensitivity.

V was cut by 3 bases and J by 7 bases, with 12 bases left in between. The germline V gene has CDR1 SNHLY and CDR2 FYNNEI. The length of the CDR3 is 14 residues. Data came from immunoSEQ multiplex PCR; TCRdb stores just in-frame clones and leaves some out. The repertoire holds fewer than 100,000 clones, with 94% as singletons. Comments on this clone: Its target is unknown.

Sequencing input: PBMCs. The TCR comes from a woman younger than 35 in good health and CMV-seronegative. The chain links TRBV2 to TRBJ2-2; tentative D call: TRBD2 (6 bases). CDR3 loop: CASSDFNSGGELFF. For the CDR3, the DNA is TGTGCCAGCAGTGACTTTAATAGCGGCGGGGAGCTGTTTTTT.